This T cell receptor beta chain was documented in a study of identical twins. Regarding the study as a whole: The study reached conclusions through statistical analysis that was cross-sectional, not following the same donors. Recombination models fit unrelated individuals' TCR alpha sharing but underestimated twins'.

The CDR3 extends over 16 amino acids. Per the germline V gene, CDR1 is DFQATT and CDR2 is SNEGSKA (reference sequence). The trim removed 8 bases at V and 0 bases at J, leaving 12 bases unmatched. As concerns this clonotype: Its target is unknown.

Template switching added a universal primer binding site, and final cDNA carried unique molecular identifiers. TCRdb re-derived calls from the 5' RACE reads in MiXCR, one entry per CDR3 protein. Counted here are a few hundred thousand distinct CDR3 sequences, approximately 9.6% occurring once; the ten biggest clones make up under 3%. This same sample was also part of a study on yellow fever vaccine responses in identical twins.

The V call is TRBV20-1, the J call TRBJ2-5, with 10 bases matching TRBD2. Specimen: PBMCs. The receptor was derived from a woman between 18 and 30 years old in good health. CDR3 loop: CSTPRGLATYQETQYF. The CDR3 nucleotides read TGCAGTACACCGCGGGGACTAGCGACGTACCAAGAGACCCAGTACTTC.